Each of the 8 T cell receptor beta chains below was sequenced from the same sample in a study of blood T cell repertoires in COVID-19. Clones were sequenced by immunoSEQ multiplex PCR, and TCRdb holds only the in-frame ones, with some missing. Seen here are a few hundred thousand clones, around 86% observed once, and the top ten hold about 10%. The sample taken for sequencing was peripheral blood. These receptors were collected from a woman in her 50s with COVID-19, enrolled during active disease.

The J gene is TRBJ2-4, the V gene TRBV10-3; D unclear. Germline CDR1 is ENHRY and CDR2 is SYGVKD. Trimming took off 0 bases at V and 2 bases at J, with 11 bases between the two ends. The length of the CDR3 is 16 residues. The CDR3 sequence is CAISESGQRTKNIQYF. CDR3 nucleotide sequence: TGTGCCATCAGTGAGTCGGGTCAGCGAACCAAAAACATTCAGTACTTC.

This rearrangement joins TRBV6-6 to TRBJ1-5; D call uncertain. In germline, CDR1 is MNHNY, CDR2 SVGAGI (reference sequence). V lost 4 bases and J 5 bases, leaving 12 bases between the germline ends. CDR3 length: 14 residues. The CDR3 spells CASSLRDLYQPQHF. CDR3 nucleotide sequence: TGTGCCAGCAGTTTGAGGGATTTGTATCAGCCCCAGCATTTT.

CDR3 DNA sequence: TGTGCCAGCAGCCCCAGCGCCCGGGGGGGAGGCGGGGAGCTGTTTTTT. Its translation: CASSPSARGGGGELFF. V usage is TRBV3-1 (or the pseudogene TRBV3-2) and J usage is TRBJ2-2, with 8 bases that match TRBD2. The germline V gene encodes CDR1 LGHDT and CDR2 YNNKEL (reference sequence). V was clipped by 4 bases and J by 7 bases; unmatched bases: 11. The CDR3 covers 16 residues.

Here the CDR3 DNA reads TGCGCCAGCAGCTTGGATTCCCGGGAGGTGTTTTTT. Translated, it gives CASSLDSREVFF. The chain is built from TRBV5-1 and TRBJ1-4; D is unresolved. Germline CDR1 and CDR2: SGHRS and YFSETQ. With 0 bases removed from V and 15 bases from J, the gap between germline ends came to 12 bases. The CDR3 contains 12 residues.

The chain links TRBV19 to TRBJ1-1; D remains ambiguous. V lost 4 bases, J lost 1 base, and 13 bases lay in between. Germline lookup yields CDR1 LNHDA and CDR2 SQIVND (reference sequence). The length of the CDR3 is 15 residues. DNA for the CDR3: TGTGCCAGTAGTAGAAGGGAGGGAGAGAACACTGAAGCTTTCTTT. The encoded protein is CASSRREGENTEAFF.

The gene calls are TRBV21-1 and TRBJ2-7; TRBD2 reflects the table's D call only, with no check against the DNA. TRBV21-1 is tagged as a pseudogene. The CDR3 totals 12 residues. The CDR3 sequence is CAPGTSAYEQYV. CDR3 coding DNA: TGTGCCCCAGGGACTAGCGCATACGAGCAGTACGTC.

This chain links TRBV6-1 with TRBJ2-5; the D gene is possibly TRBD2 (6 bases). Trimming pared 0 bases from V and 2 bases from J, leaving 22 bases between. The CDR3 extends over 19 amino acids. Per germline, CDR1 MNHNS and CDR2 SASEGT. The CDR3 coding sequence is TGTGCCAGCAGTGAAGCCGCCGTTGGTATGGCGGGGAGACAAGAGACCCAGTACTTC. The encoded protein is CASSEAAVGMAGRQETQYF.

This chain joins TRBV9 and TRBJ2-3, with D tentatively TRBD1 (5 bases). The CDR3 runs 17 residues. The V end lost 0 bases, the J end lost 0 bases, and 14 bases lay between the germline ends. Germline V lookup: CDR1 SGDLS, CDR2 YYNGEE. The CDR3 region is CASSVAQTAISTDTQYF. The CDR3 DNA is TGTGCCAGCAGCGTAGCCCAGACAGCGATTAGCACAGATACGCAGTATTTT.